This T cell receptor beta chain was found in a study of shared T cell receptors in the human thymus (dated by TCRdb to the early 2020s). Background for the entire study: The study examined how self-reactive, shared T-cell receptor alpha chains are generated in the human thymus.

Library method: the immunoSEQ multiplex PCR assay. Entries here come from immuneACCESS through TCRdb and include only in-frame sequences with V and J called. Some clones fail to appear in such tables; in the studies checked, an unresolved V gene covers under half of the shortfall, and the cause of the remainder is unknown. In all, the sample holds 700,000 to 750,000 clones, and over 75% of those were seen once. More than 0.01% of the sample comes from the top ten. This clone has just a few counts. Its antigen remains undetermined. Base-call qualities are not available, and no considerably larger clone is one nucleotide away. The CDR3 sequence holds 17 residues, the cysteine and phenylalanine included. The sequence is cut down to CDR3 DNA, 51 bases in frame from base 1. The V and J ends are trimmed by 2 bases and 1 base, leaving 15 bases between them. From the germline V gene, CDR1 is SGHTA and CDR2 is FQGNSA.

This sample also appeared in a second study, on human thymus T cells. The second study also describes: Donors were immunologically healthy infants undergoing open corrective cardiac surgery for congenital heart defects in Finland. Thymus tissue was obtained as surgical resects removed during corrective cardiac surgery. Both the thymic and the peripheral blood repertoires appeared to show biased V and J gene segment usage. Highly overlapping thymic TCR repertoires among unrelated individuals were reported in the related research. The study characterized TCR alpha and beta repertoires from fewer than 10 infant thymus samples and a few related peripheral blood samples. The cohort included a handful of male and two female infants, with donor ages spanning 7 to 244 days. Thymocytes were released mechanically from tissue and stored at -70 °C as pellets of roughly 8.5-32 million cells. A QIAsymphony instrument was used to extract genomic DNA from frozen cell pellets. The immunoSEQ multiplex PCR assay was used to amplify the TCRB and TCRAD loci from a standardized amount of quality-controlled genomic DNA. The amplicons spanned the V(D)J region and were long enough to cover the CDR3 and allow V and J genes to be identified. The amplicons were sequenced on an Illumina platform via the commercial immunoSEQ service. Primer bias and sequencing errors were corrected using previously described methods, and TCRAD and TCRB definitions followed the IMGT database. Repertoires were analysed with immunoSEQ Analyzer 3.0 and VDJTools, covering basic statistics, V/J segment usage, diversity estimates, rarefaction and pairwise overlap. To estimate diversity, the Chao1, ChaoE, Efron-Thisted, Shannon and inverse Simpson indices were applied, and diversity was also estimated on datasets down-sampled to the smallest sample. Repertoire overlap used strict matching of CDR3 nucleotide sequence, V gene and J gene, with Jaccard-based multidimensional scaling clustering. On average, thymus samples yielded hundreds of thousands of unique TCRB clonotypes, whereas blood samples yielded around 88,000.

The receptor's source is a girl younger than two with a congenital heart defect. Donor details come from another sample of the same person, matched by shared clones. The chain uses TRBV7-2 and TRBJ1-3; possibly the D gene is TRBD1, per 5 matching bases. Sequenced: thymocytes. Here is the DNA: TGTGCCAGCAGCTTACTAGGCGGACGGGGGTCTGGAAACACCATATATTTT. Its protein product is CASSLLGGRGSGNTIYF.